Sequencing of this T cell receptor (beta chain) was carried out in a study of CD8 T cells in ankylosing spondylitis. Notes on the study in general: Typical of ankylosing spondylitis blood, it appeared, was a TCR beta motif of roughly eight highly homologous variants. In peripheral blood, disease-linked CD8+ clones occurred at relatively low frequencies.

5'-RACE, quantitative and with molecular barcodes, yielded the TCR beta libraries. TCRdb re-analysed the 5' RACE reads in MiXCR, keeping a single row per CDR3 protein. The sample lists around 140,000 distinct CDR3 sequences, roughly 17% occurring once. Germline CDR1 is SGHRS and CDR2 is YFSETQ. The CDR3 has 15 amino acids. V gave up 4 bases and J gave up 4 bases, with 14 bases separating them. Turning to this clonotype: Its target is not known.

J is TRBJ2-2 and V is TRBV5-1; TRBD1 is a possible D gene (6 bases). The sequence derives from a male donor with ankylosing spondylitis. The sequencing sample was made of blood, either unsorted or a sorted T cell fraction (not recorded which). The CDR3 DNA is TGCGCCAGCAGCCCGGAAGGGGGTACCACCGGGGAGCTGTTTTTT. Its protein is CASSPEGGTTGELFF.